This TCR beta chain was observed in a study of control samples from healthy donors and cancer patients. Repertoires were generated with immunoSEQ multiplex PCR, while TCRdb's copy carries only in-frame clones and drops some. The sample carries about 94,000 clones, 90% recorded once. Germline assignment: CDR1 SGHRS and CDR2 YFSETQ. This CDR3 has 15 amino acids. V was shortened by 0 bases and J by 2 bases, with 6 bases between the two germline ends. The source of this sequence is a woman between 18 and 30 years old in good health. The chain recombines TRBV5-1 with TRBJ2-6, with D perhaps matching TRBD1 (5 bases). Sequenced material: blood. The CDR3 protein is CASSLGGAGANVLTF. The CDR3 coding sequence is TGCGCCAGCAGCTTGGGGGGCGCTGGGGCCAACGTCCTGACTTTC.